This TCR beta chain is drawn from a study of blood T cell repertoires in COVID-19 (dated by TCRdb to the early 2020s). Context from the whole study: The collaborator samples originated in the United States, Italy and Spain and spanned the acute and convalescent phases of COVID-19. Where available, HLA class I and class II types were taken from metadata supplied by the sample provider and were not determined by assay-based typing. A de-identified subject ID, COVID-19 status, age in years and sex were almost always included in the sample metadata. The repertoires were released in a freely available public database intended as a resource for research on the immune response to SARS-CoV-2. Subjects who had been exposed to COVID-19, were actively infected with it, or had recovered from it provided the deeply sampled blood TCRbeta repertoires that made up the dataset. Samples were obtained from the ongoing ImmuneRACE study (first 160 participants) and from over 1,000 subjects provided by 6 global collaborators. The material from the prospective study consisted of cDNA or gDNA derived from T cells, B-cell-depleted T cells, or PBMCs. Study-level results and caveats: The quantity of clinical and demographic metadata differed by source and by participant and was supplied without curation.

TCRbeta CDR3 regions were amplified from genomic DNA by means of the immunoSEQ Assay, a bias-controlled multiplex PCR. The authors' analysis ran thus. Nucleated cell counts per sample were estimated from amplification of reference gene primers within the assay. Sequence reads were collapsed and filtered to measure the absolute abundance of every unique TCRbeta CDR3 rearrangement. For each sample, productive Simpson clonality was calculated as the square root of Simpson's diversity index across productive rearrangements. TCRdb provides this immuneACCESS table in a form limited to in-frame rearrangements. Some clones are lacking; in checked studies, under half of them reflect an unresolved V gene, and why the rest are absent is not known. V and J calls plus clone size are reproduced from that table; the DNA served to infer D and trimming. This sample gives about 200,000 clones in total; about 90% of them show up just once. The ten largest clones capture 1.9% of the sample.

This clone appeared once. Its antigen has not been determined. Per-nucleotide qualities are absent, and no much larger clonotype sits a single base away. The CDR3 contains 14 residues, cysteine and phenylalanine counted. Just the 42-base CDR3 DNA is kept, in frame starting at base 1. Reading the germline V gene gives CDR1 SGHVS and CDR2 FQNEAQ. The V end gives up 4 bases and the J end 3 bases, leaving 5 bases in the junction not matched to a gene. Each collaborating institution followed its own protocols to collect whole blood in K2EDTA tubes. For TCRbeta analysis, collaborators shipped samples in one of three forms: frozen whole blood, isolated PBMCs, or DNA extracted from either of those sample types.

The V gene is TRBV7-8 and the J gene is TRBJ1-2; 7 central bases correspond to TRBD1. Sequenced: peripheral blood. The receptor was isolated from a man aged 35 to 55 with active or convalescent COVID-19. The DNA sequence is TGTGCCAGCAGCTCAAATACAGGGGACTATGGCTACACCTTC. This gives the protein CASSSNTGDYGYTF.